These 32 T cell receptor beta chains came from one sample sequenced in a study of blood T cell repertoires in COVID-19. The repertoire was sequenced with immunoSEQ multiplex PCR; TCRdb's copy has only in-frame clones and lacks some. Here the sample spans 100,000 to 130,000 clones, more than 70% being singletons. What was sequenced was peripheral blood. These receptors were taken from a man between 40 and 49 years old with active or convalescent COVID-19.

This rearrangement joins TRBV6-5 to TRBJ1-1, with D possibly matching TRBD1 (6 bases). Trimming took 0 bases from V and 11 from J, leaving 10 bases between them. Germline CDR1 and CDR2: MNHEY and SVGAGI. This CDR3 contains 12 residues. The chain's CDR3 is CASSYSPGDAFF. CDR3 bases: TGTGCCAGCAGTTACTCACCAGGGGATGCTTTCTTT.

The chain employs TRBV10-3 and TRBJ2-2, with D tentatively TRBD2 (6 bases). CDR3 length: 15 residues. The germline gives CDR1 ENHRY, CDR2 SYGVKD. Trimming took 2 bases from V and 3 from J, leaving 10 bases between them. In nucleotides, the CDR3 is TGTGCCATCAGTGAGGACGGGAGAGACACCGGGGAGCTGTTTTTT. Translating it yields CAISEDGRDTGELFF.

This sequence joins TRBV7-6 and TRBJ1-3; possible D gene TRBD1, 6 bases. V lost 5 bases to trimming and J lost 2 bases, with 16 bases between them. The CDR3 has 16 residues. Per the germline V gene, CDR1 is SGHVS and CDR2 is FNYEAQ. For the CDR3, the DNA is TGTGCCAGCAGCGCTAACACAGGGAAGGCTGGAAACACCATATATTTT. This gives the protein CASSANTGKAGNTIYF.

This clone was picked up a small number of times. The chain employs TRBV29-1 and TRBJ2-7, with TRBD2 as a possible D gene (5 bases). The CDR3 is 12 amino acids. Germline V CDR1 and CDR2: SQVTM, ANQGSEA. Trimming removed 6 bases at V and 6 bases at J, with 15 bases between. The CDR3 DNA reads as TGCAGCGTGGGCTTCGGGGAGCTCGAGCAGTACTTC. It codes for CSVGFGELEQYF.

V gene TRBV29-1 combines with J gene TRBJ2-7; 9 bases are shared with TRBD2. Germline V gene data show CDR1 as SQVTM and CDR2 as ANQGSEA. Trimming at V came to 5 bases and at J to 7 bases, leaving 9 bases not matched to a gene. The CDR3 is 13 residues long. The CDR3 loop reads CSVRWTSEREQYF. The CDR3 region has the DNA TGCAGCGTTCGATGGACTAGCGAGAGGGAGCAGTACTTC.

This chain's CDR3 is CASSSSQLLSSYNEQFF. The CDR3 nucleotides are TGTGCCAGCAGCTCCTCCCAACTCCTGAGCTCCTACAATGAGCAGTTCTTC. This chain connects TRBV7-9 to TRBJ2-1; D gene uncertain. CDR1 and CDR2 from the germline V gene are SEHNR and FQNEAQ (reference sequence). The CDR3 runs 17 residues. The V and J ends lost 4 bases and 0 bases respectively, with 16 bases between them.

The genes are TRBV28 and TRBJ2-1, with 7 positions matching TRBD1. Germline-derived CDR1 and CDR2 are MDHEN and SYDVKM. V was pared by 4 bases and J by 3 bases, with 3 bases of the junction left unmatched. This CDR3 is 14 amino acids long. In DNA, the CDR3 is TGTGCCAGCAGTTCTGGGACAGACTACAATGAGCAGTTCTTC. Its protein product is CASSSGTDYNEQFF.

This chain joins TRBV28 and TRBJ1-4; the D is unclear. Trimming took off 5 bases at V and 8 bases at J, with 15 bases between the two ends. Germline V CDR1 and CDR2: MDHEN, SYDVKM. CDR3 length: 14 residues. The CDR3 here is CASSGRGGGEKLFF. CDR3 sequence (DNA): TGTGCCAGCAGTGGTCGGGGTGGTGGGGAAAAACTGTTTTTT.

The V call is TRBV6-2 or TRBV6-3, the J call TRBJ1-2; 8 bases fit TRBD1. The CDR3 spans 13 residues. Germline V CDR1 and CDR2: MNHEY, SVGEGT. The ends lost 5 bases at V and 8 bases at J; junction bases unmatched: 7. The CDR3 reads CASSLRQGKGYTF. As DNA, the CDR3 is TGTGCCAGCAGTCTACGACAGGGGAAAGGCTACACCTTC.

This sequence joins TRBV7-2 and TRBJ1-2; 11 nucleotides line up with TRBD1. Germline CDR1 is SGHTA and CDR2 is FQGNSA. This CDR3 comprises 15 residues. V shed 7 bases and J 4 bases; nucleotides not matched to a gene: 8. The CDR3 nucleotides read TGTGCCAGCATCCCCGGACAGGGGGCTGTCTATGGCTACACCTTC. It specifies CASIPGQGAVYGYTF.

The genes are TRBV27 and TRBJ2-1; no definite D call. The V gene lost 4 bases and the J gene lost 5 bases, with 3 bases spanning the gap. This CDR3 region has 11 residues. Germline CDR1 MNHEY, CDR2 SMNVEV (reference sequence). CDR3 nucleotide sequence: TGTGCCAGCAGTTGGCACAATGAGCAGTTCTTC. Amino acid sequence: CASSWHNEQFF.

This chain links TRBV3-1 (or the pseudogene TRBV3-2) with TRBJ1-4; tentative D call: TRBD1 (5 bases). The CDR3 contains 16 residues. Between the trimmed V and J ends, which lost 4 bases and 12 bases, there was a span of 24 bases. Germline assignment: CDR1 LGHDT and CDR2 YNNKEL (reference sequence). The CDR3 loop reads CASSRQPDRPGGELFF. DNA of the CDR3: TGTGCCAGCAGCCGCCAACCAGACCGGCCTGGAGGGGAACTGTTTTTT.

The rearrangement links TRBV18 to TRBJ2-5, with 8 bases matching TRBD2. Per germline, CDR1 KGHSH and CDR2 LQKENI. CDR3 length equals 15 residues. V lost 3 bases to trimming and J lost 2 bases; unmatched junction nucleotides: 5. The CDR3 DNA reads TGTGCCAGCTCACCCCGAACTAGCGGTCAAGAGACCCAGTACTTC. Its protein product is CASSPRTSGQETQYF.

The V and J genes are TRBV10-3 and TRBJ2-4; 7 bases align to TRBD1. Germline V gene sequence: CDR1 ENHRY, CDR2 SYGVKD. CDR3 length: 15 amino acids. Trimming cost V 0 bases and J 6 bases; bases outside gene matches: 5. DNA for the CDR3: TGTGCCATCAGTGAGTCCAGGGGGATGGGAAACATTCAGTACTTC. Translation gives CAISESRGMGNIQYF.

The chain uses TRBV10-3 and TRBJ2-5, with a tentative D call TRBD1 (6 bases). Germline V lookup: CDR1 ENHRY, CDR2 SYGVKD. Trimming removed 1 base from V and 5 bases from J, with 14 bases in between. The length of the CDR3 is 15 residues. The chain's CDR3 is CAISELQGLKETQYF. CDR3 in DNA: TGTGCCATCAGTGAGTTACAGGGTTTGAAGGAGACCCAGTACTTC.

The chain is built from TRBV6-4 and TRBJ2-2; 9 bases align to TRBD1. CDR1 is MRHNA and CDR2 is SNTAGT in the germline V gene. The CDR3 sequence is 15 residues long. Trimming took 7 bases from V and 0 from J; bases not matched to a gene: 3. CDR3 coding DNA: TGTGCCAGCAAACAGGGGGCTTCGAACACCGGGGAGCTGTTTTTT. Its translation is CASKQGASNTGELFF.

The chain is built from TRBV30 and TRBJ2-2; 9 bases align to TRBD2. Germline CDR1 is GTSNPN and CDR2 is SVGIG (reference sequence). V dropped 1 base and J dropped 2; count of bases not matched to a gene: 5. The CDR3 loop spans 16 amino acids. The CDR3 sequence is CAWSGLAGENTGELFF. CDR3 nucleotides: TGTGCCTGGAGTGGTTTAGCGGGAGAAAACACCGGGGAGCTGTTTTTT.

CDR3 region: CAIGGNAYEQYF. CDR3 sequence (DNA): TGTGCCATTGGGGGGAACGCCTACGAGCAGTACTTC. The rearrangement joins TRBV10-3 to TRBJ2-7, with D possibly matching TRBD2 (6 bases). V dropped 9 bases and J dropped 2 bases, with 11 bases sitting between them. CDR1 ENHRY and CDR2 SYGVKD come from the germline V gene. The CDR3 contains 12 residues.

This sequence joins TRBV3-1 (or the pseudogene TRBV3-2) and TRBJ1-2; no reliable D call. The CDR3 covers 12 residues. V gave up 0 bases and J gave up 5 bases, with 4 bases separating them. Looked up from germline, CDR1 is LGHDT and CDR2 is YNNKEL (reference sequence). Here the CDR3 reads CASSQEYYGYTF. Written as DNA, the CDR3 is TGTGCCAGCAGCCAAGAGTATTATGGCTACACCTTC.

The chain couples TRBV11-1 to TRBJ1-3; maybe TRBD1 (5 bases). CDR1 and CDR2 from the germline V gene are SGHAT and FQDESV (reference sequence). This CDR3 has 16 amino acids. V was clipped by 5 bases and J by 0 bases, with 14 bases between them. The CDR3 protein is CASSLTGLYSGNTIYF. The CDR3 DNA reads TGTGCCAGCAGCCTTACGGGACTGTACTCTGGAAACACCATATATTTT.

This clone showed up just once. The gene calls are TRBV7-2 and TRBJ2-5; a weak D match, TRBD2 (6 bases). V was clipped by 3 bases and J by 5 bases, with 16 bases between them. Looked up from germline, CDR1 is SGHTA and CDR2 is FQGNSA. The length of the CDR3 is 15 residues. This CDR3 reads CASSFSGGGEETQYF. CDR3 bases: TGTGCCAGCAGCTTTAGCGGCGGAGGGGAGGAGACCCAGTACTTC.

The chain recombines TRBV3-1 (or the pseudogene TRBV3-2) with TRBJ1-1; no clear D gene. This CDR3 comprises 12 residues. Germline V gene sequence: CDR1 LGHDT, CDR2 YNNKEL (reference sequence). The V gene lost 4 bases and the J gene lost 1 base, with 4 bases spanning the gap. CDR3 region: CASSPGNTEAFF. CDR3 bases: TGTGCCAGCAGCCCAGGGAACACTGAAGCTTTCTTT.

Written as DNA, the CDR3 is TGTGCCAGCATCGGGGACAGGCTCACCGGGGAGCTGTTTTTT. It encodes CASIGDRLTGELFF. The gene calls are TRBV28 and TRBJ2-2, with 8 bases aligning to TRBD1. V was pared by 7 bases and J by 4 bases, with 5 bases of the junction left unmatched. The CDR3 loop spans 14 amino acids. The germline V gene encodes CDR1 MDHEN and CDR2 SYDVKM.

CDR3: CASSLARRQEDGEQYF. CDR3 coding DNA: TGTGCCAGCAGCTTAGCACGGCGGCAGGAGGACGGCGAGCAGTACTTC. The chain has TRBV7-9 and TRBJ2-7; the D gene is possibly TRBD2 (5 bases). Per germline, CDR1 SEHNR and CDR2 FQNEAQ (reference sequence). V dropped 0 bases and J dropped 6 bases, with 18 bases sitting between them. CDR3 size: 16 residues.

This rearrangement joins TRBV5-1 to TRBJ2-3; 10 bases are shared with TRBD2. J was trimmed by 1 base and V by 6 bases; bases with no gene match: 17. Per the germline V gene, CDR1 is SGHRS and CDR2 is YFSETQ. CDR3 length: 19 residues. CDR3: CASTPGELAGAFRTDTQYF. In nucleotides, the CDR3 is TGCGCCAGCACCCCCGGGGAGCTAGCGGGAGCCTTCCGCACAGATACGCAGTATTTT.

The chain uses TRBV28 and TRBJ2-3; the match to TRBD2 covers 7 bases. J was trimmed by 9 bases and V by 5 bases; bases with no gene match: 2. The CDR3 loop spans 11 amino acids. CDR1 and CDR2 from the germline V gene are MDHEN and SYDVKM. CDR3 protein: CASSKAGTQYF. CDR3 in DNA: TGTGCCAGCAGTAAAGCGGGAACGCAGTATTTT.

The V call is TRBV19, the J call TRBJ2-1; 9 nucleotides line up with TRBD2. The CDR3 sequence is 14 residues long. V shed 8 bases, J shed 1 base, and the junction held 3 bases outside the gene matches. Germline CDR1 and CDR2: LNHDA and SQIVND (reference sequence). CDR3 nucleotides: TGTGCCAGTGGCGCGGGAGGGTCCTACAATGAGCAGTTCTTC. Encoded protein: CASGAGGSYNEQFF.

This clone was found once. V usage is TRBV28 and J usage is TRBJ1-2; 9 bases align to TRBD1. The CDR3 is 14 amino acids. Germline values: CDR1 MDHEN, CDR2 SYDVKM. Unmatched junction bases numbered 4, after V lost 5 bases and J lost 3 bases. As DNA, the CDR3 is TGTGCCAGCAGTCCCGGGACAGGGTACTATGGCTACACCTTC. This translates into CASSPGTGYYGYTF.

This clone was recorded once. V is TRBV18 and J is TRBJ1-2; 7 nucleotides match TRBD1. After removal of 6 bases from V and 6 bases from J, the junction contained 10 bases not matched to a gene. CDR3 length: 14 amino acids. Germline values: CDR1 KGHSH, CDR2 LQKENI. The CDR3 loop reads CASSERQGKDGYTF. For the CDR3, the DNA is TGTGCCAGCTCGGAAAGACAGGGAAAGGATGGCTACACCTTC.

The genes are TRBV2 and TRBJ1-1, with a tentative D call TRBD1 (5 bases). CDR1 and CDR2 (germline): SNHLY, FYNNEI. The CDR3 length is 12 residues. Trimming left V 4 bases short and J 5 bases short, with 8 bases between. In nucleotides, the CDR3 is TGTGCCAGCAGTGTAGACAGAACTGAAGCTTTCTTT. Translation gives CASSVDRTEAFF.

This chain joins TRBV28 and TRBJ2-7; 10 positions agree with TRBD1. The CDR3 extends over 17 amino acids. Germline V gene data show CDR1 as MDHEN and CDR2 as SYDVKM. V trimming: 6 bases; J trimming: 0 bases; junction bases outside the gene matches: 11. In nucleotides, the CDR3 is TGTGCCAGCAGCCTCACTGGTGGGACAGGGGCCTCCTACGAGCAGTACTTC. It yields the protein CASSLTGGTGASYEQYF.

This rearrangement joins TRBV5-4 to TRBJ2-3; 8 bases map to TRBD1. The V segment lost 0 bases and the J segment 1 base; nucleotides outside the gene matches: 4. CDR3 size: 16 residues. Germline assignment: CDR1 SGHNT and CDR2 YYREEE (reference sequence). This CDR3 is CASSLDLTGGTDTQYF. CDR3 coding DNA: TGTGCCAGCAGCTTGGATCTGACAGGGGGCACAGATACGCAGTATTTT.